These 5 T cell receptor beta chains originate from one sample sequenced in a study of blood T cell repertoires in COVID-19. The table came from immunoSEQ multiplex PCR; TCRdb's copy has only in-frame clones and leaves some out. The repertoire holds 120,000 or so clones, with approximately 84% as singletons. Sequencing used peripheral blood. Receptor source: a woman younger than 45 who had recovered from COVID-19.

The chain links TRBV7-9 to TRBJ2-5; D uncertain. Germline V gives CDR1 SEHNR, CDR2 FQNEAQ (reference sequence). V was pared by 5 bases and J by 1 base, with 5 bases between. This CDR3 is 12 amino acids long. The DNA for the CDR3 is TGTGCCAGCAGCCCGGGCCAAGAGACCCAGTACTTC. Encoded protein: CASSPGQETQYF.

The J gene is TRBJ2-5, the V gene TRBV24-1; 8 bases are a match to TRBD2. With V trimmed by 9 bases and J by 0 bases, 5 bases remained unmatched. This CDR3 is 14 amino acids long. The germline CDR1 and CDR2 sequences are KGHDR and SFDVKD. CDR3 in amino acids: CATPGSGDQETQYF. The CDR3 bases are TGTGCCACCCCGGGTAGCGGGGACCAAGAGACCCAGTACTTC.

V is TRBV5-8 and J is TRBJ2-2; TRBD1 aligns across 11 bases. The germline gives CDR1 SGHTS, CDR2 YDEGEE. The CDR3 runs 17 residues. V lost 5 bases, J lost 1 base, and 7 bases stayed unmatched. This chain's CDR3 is CASRRDRGNLNTGELFF. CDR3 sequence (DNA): TGTGCCAGCAGGAGGGACAGGGGGAACTTGAACACCGGGGAGCTGTTTTTT. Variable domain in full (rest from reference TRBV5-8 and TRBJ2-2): EAGVTQSPTHLIKTRGQQATLRCSPISGHTSVYWYQQALGLGLQFLLWYDEGEERNRGNFPPRFSGRQFPNYSSELNVNALELEDSALYLCASRRDRGNLNTGELFFGEGSRLTVL.

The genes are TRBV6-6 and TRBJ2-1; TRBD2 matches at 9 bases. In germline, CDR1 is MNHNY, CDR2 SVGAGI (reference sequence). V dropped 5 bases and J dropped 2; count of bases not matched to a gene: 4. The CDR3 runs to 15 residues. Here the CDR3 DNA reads TGTGCCAGCAGTCCAGTAGCGGGAGCCTACAATGAGCAGTTCTTC. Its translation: CASSPVAGAYNEQFF.

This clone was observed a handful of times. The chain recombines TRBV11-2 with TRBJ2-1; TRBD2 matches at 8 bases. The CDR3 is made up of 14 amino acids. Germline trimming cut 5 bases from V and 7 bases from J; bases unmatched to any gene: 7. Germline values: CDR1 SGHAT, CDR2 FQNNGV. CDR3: CASSDRPGGNEQFF. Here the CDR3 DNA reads TGTGCCAGCAGCGACCGACCGGGGGGGAATGAGCAGTTCTTC.